This T cell receptor beta chain was captured by sequencing in a study of neoadjuvant nivolumab and ipilimumab in lung cancer. This clone was seen a single time. Its antigen remains unknown. V lost 1 base and J lost 2, with 8 bases in between. CDR3 size: 14 residues. CDR1 is MNHNS and CDR2 is SASEGT in the germline V gene. Study-level findings and limits: TCR richness and clonality were higher in tumors than adjacent uninvolved lung.

Libraries were prepared by immunoSEQ multiplex PCR; TCRdb keeps only in-frame clonotypes and omits some of them. The data contain roughly 45,000 clones, around 89% of them singletons. The sample was blood, taken before neoadjuvant nivolumab, alone or with ipilimumab. The chain couples TRBV6-1 to TRBJ1-2; D gene unclear. The receptor's source is an adult with non-small cell lung cancer. Some clones in this sample may be carry-over from other donors' samples. CDR3 DNA: TGTGCCAGCAGTGAAGATCACGGGAACTATGGCTACACCTTC. This sequence encodes CASSEDHGNYGYTF.